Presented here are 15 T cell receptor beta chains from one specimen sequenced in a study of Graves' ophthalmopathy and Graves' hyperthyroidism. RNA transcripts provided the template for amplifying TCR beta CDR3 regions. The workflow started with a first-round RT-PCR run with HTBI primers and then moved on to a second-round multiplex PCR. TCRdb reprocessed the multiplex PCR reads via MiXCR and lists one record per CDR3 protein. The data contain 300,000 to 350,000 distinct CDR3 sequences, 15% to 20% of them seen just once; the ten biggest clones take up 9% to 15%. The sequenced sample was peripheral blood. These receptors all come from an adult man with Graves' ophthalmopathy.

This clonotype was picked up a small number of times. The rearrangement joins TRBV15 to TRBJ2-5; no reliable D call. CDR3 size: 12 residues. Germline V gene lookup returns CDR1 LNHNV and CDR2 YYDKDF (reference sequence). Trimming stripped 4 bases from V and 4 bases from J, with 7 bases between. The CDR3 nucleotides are TGTGCCACCAGCAACCACGGAGAGACCCAGTACTTC. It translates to CATSNHGETQYF.

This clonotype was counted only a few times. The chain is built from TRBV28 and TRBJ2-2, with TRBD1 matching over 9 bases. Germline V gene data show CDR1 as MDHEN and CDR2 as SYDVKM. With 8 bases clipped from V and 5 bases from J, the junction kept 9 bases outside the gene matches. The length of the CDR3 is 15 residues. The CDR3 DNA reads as TGTGCCAGCCGGACCGGGACAGGGTGGACCGGGGAGCTGTTTTTT. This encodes CASRTGTGWTGELFF. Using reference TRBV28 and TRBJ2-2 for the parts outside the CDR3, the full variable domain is DVKVTQSSRYLVKRTGEKVFLECVQDMDHENMFWYRQDPGLGLRLIYFSYDVKMKEKGDIPEGYSVSREKKERFSLILESASTNQTSMYLCASRTGTGWTGELFFGEGSRLTVL.

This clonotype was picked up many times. CDR3: CASGEQNYSNQPQHF. The CDR3 DNA reads TGTGCTAGTGGTGAACAGAATTATAGCAATCAGCCCCAGCATTTT. The chain recombines TRBV12-5 with TRBJ1-5; D is ambiguous. CDR1 LGHNT and CDR2 FRNRAP come from the germline V gene. CDR3 size: 15 residues. The V end was cut by 5 bases, the J end by 0 bases, with 11 bases between.

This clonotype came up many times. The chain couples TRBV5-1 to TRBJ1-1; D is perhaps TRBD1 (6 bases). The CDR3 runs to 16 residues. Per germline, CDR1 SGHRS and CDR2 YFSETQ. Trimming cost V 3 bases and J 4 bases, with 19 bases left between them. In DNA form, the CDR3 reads TGCGCCAGCAGCTGGGGGGGGGCCGGGTCGGGCACTGAAGCTTTCTTT. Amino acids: CASSWGGAGSGTEAFF.

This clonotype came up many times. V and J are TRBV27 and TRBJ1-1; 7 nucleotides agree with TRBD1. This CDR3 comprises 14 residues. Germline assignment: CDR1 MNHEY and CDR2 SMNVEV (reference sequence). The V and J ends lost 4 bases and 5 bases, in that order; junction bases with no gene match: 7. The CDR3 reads CASSSGQVVTEAFF. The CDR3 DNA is TGTGCCAGCAGTTCCGGACAGGTCGTGACTGAAGCTTTCTTT.

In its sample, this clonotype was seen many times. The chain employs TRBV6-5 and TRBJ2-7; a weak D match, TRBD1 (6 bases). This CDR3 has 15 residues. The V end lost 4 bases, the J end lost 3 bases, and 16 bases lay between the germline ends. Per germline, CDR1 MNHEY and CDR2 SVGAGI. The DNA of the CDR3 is TGTGCCAGCAGTTTCGACAGGACGAGGAACTACGAGCAGTACTTC. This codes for CASSFDRTRNYEQYF.

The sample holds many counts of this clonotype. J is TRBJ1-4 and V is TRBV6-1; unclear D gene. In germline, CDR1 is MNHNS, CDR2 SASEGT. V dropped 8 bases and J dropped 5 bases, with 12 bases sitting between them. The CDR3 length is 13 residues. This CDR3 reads CASGGRTNEKLFF. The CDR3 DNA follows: TGTGCCAGCGGCGGCAGAACAAATGAAAAACTGTTTTTT.

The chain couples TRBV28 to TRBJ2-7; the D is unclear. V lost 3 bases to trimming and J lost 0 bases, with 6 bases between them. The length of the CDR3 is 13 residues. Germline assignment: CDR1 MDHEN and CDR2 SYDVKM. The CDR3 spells CASSFYRSYEQYF. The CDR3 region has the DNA TGTGCCAGCAGTTTTTATCGCTCCTACGAGCAGTACTTC.

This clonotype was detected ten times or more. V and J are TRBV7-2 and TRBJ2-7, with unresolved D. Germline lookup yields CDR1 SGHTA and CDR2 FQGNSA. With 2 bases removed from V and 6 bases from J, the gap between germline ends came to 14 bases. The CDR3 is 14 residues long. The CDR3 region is CASSLKVAVGEQYF. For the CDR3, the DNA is TGTGCCAGCAGCTTAAAGGTGGCAGTTGGCGAGCAGTACTTC.

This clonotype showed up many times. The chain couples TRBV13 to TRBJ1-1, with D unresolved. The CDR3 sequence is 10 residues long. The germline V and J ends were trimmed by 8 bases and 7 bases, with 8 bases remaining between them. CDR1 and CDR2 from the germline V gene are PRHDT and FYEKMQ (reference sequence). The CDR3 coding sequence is TGTGCCAGCGCTAAGGATGAAGCTTTCTTT. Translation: CASAKDEAFF.

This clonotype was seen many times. As DNA, the CDR3 is TGTGCCAGCGGCTTCTCCACCGTTGGACAGGGCATTTTGAACACTGAAGCTTTCTTT. Protein product: CASGFSTVGQGILNTEAFF. V usage is TRBV2 and J usage is TRBJ1-1; 8 positions match TRBD1. CDR3 length: 19 amino acids. Germline trimming cut 8 bases from V and 0 bases from J; bases unmatched to any gene: 20. CDR1 SNHLY and CDR2 FYNNEI come from the germline V gene.

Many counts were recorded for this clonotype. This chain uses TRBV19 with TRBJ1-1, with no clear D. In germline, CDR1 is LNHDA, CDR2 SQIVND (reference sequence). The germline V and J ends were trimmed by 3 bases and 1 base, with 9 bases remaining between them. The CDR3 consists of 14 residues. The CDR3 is CASSMGRQNTEAFF. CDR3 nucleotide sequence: TGTGCCAGTAGTATGGGTCGGCAGAACACTGAAGCTTTCTTT. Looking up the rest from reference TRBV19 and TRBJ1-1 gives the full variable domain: DGGITQSPKYLFRKEGQNVTLSCEQNLNHDAMYWYRQDPGQGLRLIYYSQIVNDFQKGDIAEGYSVSREKKESFPLTVTSAQKNPTAFYLCASSMGRQNTEAFFGQGTRLTVV.

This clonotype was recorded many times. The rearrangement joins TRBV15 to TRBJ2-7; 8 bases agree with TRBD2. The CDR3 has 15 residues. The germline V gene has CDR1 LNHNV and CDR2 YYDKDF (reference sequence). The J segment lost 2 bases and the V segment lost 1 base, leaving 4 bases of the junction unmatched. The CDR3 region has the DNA TGTGCCACCAGCAGAGGTACTAGCGGTACCTACGAGCAGTACTTC. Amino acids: CATSRGTSGTYEQYF.

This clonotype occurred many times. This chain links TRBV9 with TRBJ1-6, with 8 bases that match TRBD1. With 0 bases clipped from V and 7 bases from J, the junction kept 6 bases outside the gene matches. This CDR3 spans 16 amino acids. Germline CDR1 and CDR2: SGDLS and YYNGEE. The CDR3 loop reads CASSVDSTGVNSPLHF. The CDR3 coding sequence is TGTGCCAGCAGCGTAGATTCGACAGGGGTGAATTCACCCCTCCACTTT.

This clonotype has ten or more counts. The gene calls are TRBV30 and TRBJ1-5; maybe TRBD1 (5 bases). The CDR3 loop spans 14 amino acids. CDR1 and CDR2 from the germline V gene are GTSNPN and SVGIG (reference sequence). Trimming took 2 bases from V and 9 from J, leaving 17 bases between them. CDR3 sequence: CAWSPLQGSGPQHF. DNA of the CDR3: TGTGCCTGGAGTCCCCTGCAGGGAAGCGGGCCCCAGCATTTT.